This T cell receptor beta chain was recorded in a study of shared clonotypes between healthy human individuals. This clone was observed a single time. At the DNA level, this CDR3 is encoded by other sequences in the same sample as well. Across several immunoSEQ plates, the genomic DNA of each subset was split evenly. Approximately 210 ng DNA, 30,000 to 35,000 T cell genomes, went into each sorted-subset replicate PCR. TCRdb's table, derived via immunoSEQ multiplex PCR, lists solely in-frame clones and lacks some. The sample contains about 1.4 million clones, around 95% of which appear only once. A CD45RA+ naive subset and a CD45RA-negative memory subset were split from CD4+ cells. The V and J ends lost 1 base and 0 bases respectively, with 5 bases between them. The CDR3 consists of 14 residues. Germline CDR1 and CDR2: SGDLS and YYNGEE.

The clonotype comes from a man younger than 40 in good health. The rearrangement uses TRBV9 and TRBJ2-1; D unresolved. Sequenced: naive CD4+ T cells sorted from blood. The sample's subset: CD45RA+ positively selected. The CDR3 reads CASSVTSSYNEQFF. The CDR3 DNA sequence: TGTGCCAGCAGCGTAACCAGCTCCTACAATGAGCAGTTCTTC.